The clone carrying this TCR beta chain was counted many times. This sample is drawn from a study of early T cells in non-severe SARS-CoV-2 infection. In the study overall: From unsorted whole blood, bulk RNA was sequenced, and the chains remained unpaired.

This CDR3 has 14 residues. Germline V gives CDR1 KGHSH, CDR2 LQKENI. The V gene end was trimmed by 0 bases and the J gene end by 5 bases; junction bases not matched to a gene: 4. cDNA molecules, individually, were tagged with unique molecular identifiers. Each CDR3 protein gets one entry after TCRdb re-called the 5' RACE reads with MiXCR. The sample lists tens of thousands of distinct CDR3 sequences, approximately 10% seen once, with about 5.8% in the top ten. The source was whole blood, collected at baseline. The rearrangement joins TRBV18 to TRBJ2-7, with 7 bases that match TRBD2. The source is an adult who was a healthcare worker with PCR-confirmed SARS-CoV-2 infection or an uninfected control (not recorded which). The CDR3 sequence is CASSPPLAYNEQYF. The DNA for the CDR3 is TGTGCCAGCTCACCACCACTAGCGTACAACGAGCAGTACTTC.